This T cell receptor beta chain was recovered during a study of OX40 agonist ivuxolimab in advanced cancers. The germline V and J ends were trimmed by 4 bases and 0 bases, with 18 bases remaining between them. Per the germline V gene, CDR1 is SGDLS and CDR2 is YYNGEE. This CDR3 has 17 amino acids. The data were produced by immunoSEQ multiplex PCR, yet TCRdb's version contains in-frame clones alone and is incomplete. The table includes about 10,000 clones, over 65% detected once. The receptor comes from an adult with an advanced solid tumor such as melanoma, head and neck, liver or kidney cancer. The rearrangement uses TRBV9 and TRBJ2-3; tentatively, D is TRBD2 (7 bases). The source was CD4+ or CD8+ T cells sorted from blood, collected in a trial of the OX40 agonist ivuxolimab. In DNA, the CDR3 is TGTGCCAGCAGCCCGAGGGGGGGGGTGCCAAGCACAGATACGCAGTATTTT. Translating gives CASSPRGGVPSTDTQYF.